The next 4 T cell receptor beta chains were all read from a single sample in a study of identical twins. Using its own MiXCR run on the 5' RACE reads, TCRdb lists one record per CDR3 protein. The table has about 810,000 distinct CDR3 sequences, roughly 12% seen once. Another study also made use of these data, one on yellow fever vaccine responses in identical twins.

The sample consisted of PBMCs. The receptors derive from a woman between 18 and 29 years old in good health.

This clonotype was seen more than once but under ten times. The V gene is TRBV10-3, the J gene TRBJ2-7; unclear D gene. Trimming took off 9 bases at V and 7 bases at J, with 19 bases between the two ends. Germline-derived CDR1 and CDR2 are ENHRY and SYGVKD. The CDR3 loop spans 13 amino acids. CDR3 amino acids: CAIGMGGYLEQYF. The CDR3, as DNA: TGTGCCATTGGTATGGGCGGTTATTTGGAGCAGTACTTC.

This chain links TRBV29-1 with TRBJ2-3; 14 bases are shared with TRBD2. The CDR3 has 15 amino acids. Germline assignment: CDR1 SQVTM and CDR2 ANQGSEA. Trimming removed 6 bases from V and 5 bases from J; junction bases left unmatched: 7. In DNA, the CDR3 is TGCAGCGTCGGGACTAGCGGGGGAAATCGAGATACGCAGTATTTT. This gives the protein CSVGTSGGNRDTQYF.

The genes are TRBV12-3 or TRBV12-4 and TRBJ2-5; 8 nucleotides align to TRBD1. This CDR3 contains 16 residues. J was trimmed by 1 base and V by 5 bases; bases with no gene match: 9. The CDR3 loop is CASSLGDRRFQETQYF. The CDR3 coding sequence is TGTGCCAGCAGTCTGGGGGACAGGCGCTTCCAAGAGACCCAGTACTTC.

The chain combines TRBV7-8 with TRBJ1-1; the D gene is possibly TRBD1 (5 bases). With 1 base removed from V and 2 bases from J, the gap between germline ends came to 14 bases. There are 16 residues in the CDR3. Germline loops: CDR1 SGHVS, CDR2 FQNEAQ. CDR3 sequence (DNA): TGTGCCAGCAGCTTAGAATCGACAGCCATAAACACTGAAGCTTTCTTT. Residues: CASSLESTAINTEAFF.